These T cell receptor beta chains were read from a single sample in a study of blood T cell repertoires in COVID-19. The method was immunoSEQ multiplex PCR; TCRdb's version includes in-frame clones alone and lacks a portion of them. Seen here are approximately 160,000 clones, around four fifths observed once, and the top ten hold about 7.2%. Input material: PBMCs or T cells enriched from blood (not recorded which). These receptors were taken from a man aged 50 to 59 who had recovered from COVID-19. Each CDR3 is given with its conserved first and last residue. The D gene is left open where the match is weak. Clone sizes are given selectively: once, few, many, or a class where the clone is expanded.

abundance	j_gene	d_gene	v_gene	CDR3aa	CDR3nt
many	TRBJ1-2	TRBD1	TRBV7-8	CASSSRQGTDYGYTF	TGTGCCAGCAGCTCCCGACAGGGGACAGACTATGGCTACACCTTC
.	TRBJ1-5	.	TRBV6-5	CASRQGSNQPQHF	TGTGCCAGCAGACAGGGTAGCAATCAGCCCCAGCATTTT
.	TRBJ1-6	TRBD1	TRBV6-5	CASSDRERGSPLHF	TGTGCCAGCAGCGACAGGGAAAGAGGTTCACCCCTCCACTTT
.	TRBJ1-5	TRBD1	TRBV6-5	CASRRDREGNQPQHF	TGTGCCAGCAGACGAGACAGGGAGGGCAATCAGCCCCAGCATTTT
.	TRBJ2-3	TRBD2	TRBV19	CASRTSGGTTDTQYF	TGTGCCAGTAGAACTAGCGGGGGGACCACAGATACGCAGTATTTT
.	TRBJ2-3	TRBD2	TRBV7-2	CASRQTSGGTDTQYF	TGTGCCAGCAGGCAGACTAGCGGGGGGACAGATACGCAGTATTTT
.	TRBJ1-5	TRBD1	TRBV6-5	CASRLQTGASQPQHF	TGTGCCAGCCGACTGCAGACAGGGGCAAGTCAGCCCCAGCATTTT
few	TRBJ2-3	.	TRBV19	CASSTTGFPDTQYF	TGTGCCAGTAGTACCACAGGGTTCCCAGATACGCAGTATTTT
.	TRBJ2-5	TRBD1	TRBV5-1	CASSPGTGFVEETQYF	TGCGCCAGCAGCCCGGGGACAGGGTTTGTGGAGGAGACCCAGTACTTC
.	TRBJ1-6	.	TRBV6-4	CASSEGPNNSPLHF	TGTGCCAGCAGTGAGGGCCCAAATAATTCACCCCTCCACTTT
.	TRBJ1-6	TRBD1	TRBV7-2	CASSLEGTGIGFSPLHF	TGTGCCAGCAGCTTAGAAGGGACAGGGATAGGTTTTTCACCCCTCCACTTT
.	TRBJ1-2	TRBD1	TRBV27	CASSLQGTRGYTF	TGTGCCAGCAGCCTACAGGGGACTCGTGGCTACACCTTC
.	TRBJ2-1	TRBD1	TRBV6-1	CASSETGGEQFF	TGTGCCAGCAGTGAAACAGGGGGTGAGCAGTTCTTC
.	TRBJ2-3	TRBD2	TRBV11-3	CASSSIRAGGPDTQYF	TGTGCCAGCAGCTCGATCAGAGCGGGGGGGCCAGATACGCAGTATTTT
.	TRBJ2-7	.	TRBV30	CAWRGGTGDYEQYF	TGTGCCTGGAGGGGGGGGACAGGAGATTACGAGCAGTACTTC
once	TRBJ1-5	.	TRBV6-2/TRBV6-3	CASSGNRNQPQHF	TGTGCCAGCAGTGGCAACAGGAATCAGCCCCAGCATTTT
.	TRBJ1-1	.	TRBV12-5	CASGLVLSYEGIGTEAFF	TGTGCTAGTGGTTTGGTACTTAGCTATGAGGGAATAGGGACTGAAGCTTTCTTT
few	TRBJ2-1	.	TRBV21-1	CASSKGRLAGYNEQFF	TGTGCCAGCAGCAAAGGGAGACTAGCGGGCTACAATGAGCAGTTCTTC
.	TRBJ2-1	.	TRBV4-2	CASSHAGGTYNEQFF	TGTGCCAGCAGCCATGCGGGCGGGACCTACAATGAGCAGTTCTTC
.	TRBJ2-2	.	TRBV7-8	CASSLDGSDGELFF	TGTGCCAGCAGCTTAGATGGGAGCGACGGGGAGCTGTTTTTT
.	TRBJ1-5	TRBD1	TRBV2	CASSRDSPTEPQHF	TGTGCCAGCAGTAGGGACAGCCCTACTGAGCCCCAGCATTTT
.	TRBJ1-4	.	TRBV19	CASRKHAIATNEKLFF	TGTGCCAGTAGGAAACATGCCATCGCAACTAATGAAAAACTGTTTTTT
once	TRBJ2-7	.	TRBV6-5	CASSSPGGGVYEQYF	TGTGCCAGCAGTTCCCCTGGAGGGGGGGTCTACGAGCAGTACTTC
.	TRBJ1-2	.	TRBV29-1	CSVQSSYGYTF	TGCAGCGTTCAATCCAGCTATGGCTACACCTTC
.	TRBJ2-6	TRBD1	TRBV5-1	CASSLGQGSGANVLTF	TGCGCCAGCAGCTTGGGACAGGGCTCTGGGGCCAACGTCCTGACTTTC
.	TRBJ2-7	TRBD1	TRBV30	CAFNTGVEQYF	TGTGCCTTCAATACAGGGGTCGAGCAGTACTTC
.	TRBJ2-7	TRBD1	TRBV5-1	CASSSRDRSREQYF	TGCGCCAGCAGCTCTCGGGACAGGTCTCGGGAGCAGTACTTC
.	TRBJ2-5	.	TRBV5-1	CASSTTGRGLETQYF	TGCGCCAGCAGCACCACAGGGAGGGGCTTAGAGACCCAGTACTTC
.	TRBJ1-5	TRBD1	TRBV19	CASSIDRGPNQPQHF	TGTGCCAGTAGTATAGACAGGGGGCCTAATCAGCCCCAGCATTTT
.	TRBJ1-6	TRBD1	TRBV11-1	CASSMTGNRFNSPLHF	TGTGCCAGCAGCATGACAGGGAACCGATTTAATTCACCCCTCCACTTT
.	TRBJ2-3	TRBD2	TRBV3-1/TRBV3-2	CASSQSRLAGADTQYF	TGTGCCAGCAGCCAATCCCGACTAGCGGGGGCTGATACGCAGTATTTT
.	TRBJ2-7	.	TRBV2	CASRATDSYEQYF	TGTGCCAGCAGAGCGACGGACTCCTACGAGCAGTACTTC
.	TRBJ2-7	.	TRBV2	CASTESGPYEQYF	TGTGCCAGCACAGAAAGCGGGCCCTACGAGCAGTACTTC
.	TRBJ1-2	.	TRBV19	CASSIGGFPPRGYTF	TGTGCCAGTAGTATTGGAGGATTCCCCCCTCGGGGCTACACCTTC
.	TRBJ1-4	.	TRBV7-6	CASSPRVDATNEKLFF	TGTGCCAGCAGCCCCCGGGTCGACGCAACTAATGAAAAACTGTTTTTT
.	TRBJ2-1	.	TRBV2	CASTGGESYNEQFF	TGTGCCAGCACCGGCGGAGAGTCCTACAATGAGCAGTTCTTC
.	TRBJ2-7	.	TRBV19	CASRGRGMEYEQYF	TGTGCCAGTAGGGGGAGGGGGATGGAATACGAGCAGTACTTC
few	TRBJ1-3	.	TRBV10-3	CAISGQGLAGNTIYF	TGTGCCATCAGTGGCCAGGGCCTGGCTGGAAACACCATATATTTT
.	TRBJ1-4	TRBD1	TRBV19	CASSSTGTGSEKLFF	TGTGCCAGTAGTTCGACCGGGACAGGGAGCGAAAAACTGTTTTTT
.	TRBJ2-2	.	TRBV11-2	CASSPSPGTTNTGELFF	TGTGCCAGCAGCCCCTCACCCGGGACAACGAACACCGGGGAGCTGTTTTTT
.	TRBJ1-2	.	TRBV19	CASRRADYGYTF	TGTGCCAGTAGGAGGGCCGACTATGGCTACACCTTC
.	TRBJ2-7	TRBD1	TRBV5-5	CASSPGQGRSSYEQYF	TGTGCCAGCAGTCCTGGACAGGGCCGAAGCTCCTACGAGCAGTACTTC
.	TRBJ1-1	.	TRBV30	CAWSREVAEAFF	TGTGCCTGGAGTAGGGAGGTGGCTGAAGCTTTCTTT
.	TRBJ1-3	TRBD1	TRBV2	CASSGGQGLVNTIYF	TGTGCCAGCAGTGGGGGACAGGGACTCGTAAACACCATATATTTT
.	TRBJ2-3	TRBD2	TRBV6-5	CATRTSGGPDTQYF	TGTGCCACCAGGACTAGCGGGGGGCCCGATACGCAGTATTTT
.	TRBJ2-5	TRBD2	TRBV15	CATSTGLDSETQYF	TGTGCCACCAGCACGGGACTAGACTCGGAGACCCAGTACTTC
.	TRBJ1-2	.	TRBV23-1	CASSRAGEYGYTF	TGCGCCAGCAGTCGGGCAGGGGAGTATGGCTACACCTTC
.	TRBJ2-3	TRBD2	TRBV5-1	CASSPQLAGGTDTQYF	TGCGCCAGCAGCCCCCAACTAGCGGGGGGCACAGATACGCAGTATTTT
.	TRBJ1-1	.	TRBV4-3	CASSQEGGLNTEAFF	TGCGCCAGCAGCCAAGAGGGGGGATTGAACACTGAAGCTTTCTTT
.	TRBJ2-7	.	TRBV19	CASSTGRGTEQYF	TGTGCCAGTAGTACGGGTAGGGGAACCGAGCAGTACTTC
.	TRBJ2-1	TRBD2	TRBV10-3	CAISGLAGGQGQFF	TGTGCCATCAGTGGACTAGCGGGGGGGCAGGGGCAGTTCTTC
.	TRBJ2-3	.	TRBV18	CASSPPWGVGADTQYF	TGTGCCAGCTCACCGCCCTGGGGGGTAGGGGCCGATACGCAGTATTTT
.	TRBJ1-1	.	TRBV2	CASKLPGILNTEAFF	TGTGCCAGCAAGTTACCAGGGATCCTGAACACTGAAGCTTTCTTT
.	TRBJ2-7	TRBD2	TRBV6-1	CASSEGPGTSGYEQYF	TGTGCCAGCAGTGAGGGCCCCGGGACTAGCGGGTACGAGCAGTACTTC